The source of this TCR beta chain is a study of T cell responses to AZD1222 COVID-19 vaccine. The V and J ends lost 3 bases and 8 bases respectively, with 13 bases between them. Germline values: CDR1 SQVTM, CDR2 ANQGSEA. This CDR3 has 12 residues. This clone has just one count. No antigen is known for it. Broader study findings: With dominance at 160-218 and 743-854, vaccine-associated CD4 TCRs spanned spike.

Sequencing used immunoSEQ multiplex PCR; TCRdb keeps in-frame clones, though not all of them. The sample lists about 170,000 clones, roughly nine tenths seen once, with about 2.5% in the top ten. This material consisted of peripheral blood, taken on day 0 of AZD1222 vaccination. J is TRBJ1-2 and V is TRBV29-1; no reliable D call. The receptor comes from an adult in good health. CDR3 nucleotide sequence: TGCAGCGTTGAGGCCTCCCCGAGGGGCTACACCTTC. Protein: CSVEASPRGYTF. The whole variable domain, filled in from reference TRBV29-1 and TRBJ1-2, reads SAVISQKPSRDICQRGTSLTIQCQVDSQVTMMFWYRQQPGQSLTLIATANQGSEATYESGFVIDKFPISRPNLTFSTLTVSNMSPEDSSIYLCSVEASPRGYTFGSGTRLTVV.